These 16 T cell receptor beta chains share one sample of origin, sequenced in a study of blood T cell repertoires in COVID-19. Assay used: immunoSEQ multiplex PCR; TCRdb lists only in-frame clones, some missing. The table lists roughly 150,000 clones, around 84% of them singletons. Sequenced sample: peripheral blood. The receptors were gathered from a woman aged 45-59 years with acute or convalescent COVID-19.

The chain employs TRBV4-3 and TRBJ1-6; D is unclear. CDR1 and CDR2 from the germline V gene are LGHNA and YSLEER. The CDR3 has 11 residues. The germline V and J ends were trimmed by 1 base and 17 bases, with 9 bases remaining between them. The CDR3 reads CASSQGAFFHF. CDR3 sequence (DNA): TGCGCCAGCAGCCAAGGGGCGTTTTTCCACTTT.

V is TRBV2 and J is TRBJ1-2, with D possibly being TRBD1 (5 bases). CDR1 and CDR2 (germline): SNHLY, FYNNEI. CDR3 length: 16 residues. The V and J ends lost 7 bases and 2 bases respectively, with 20 bases between them. This CDR3 is CASTATRDSRNYGYTF. The DNA for the CDR3 is TGTGCCAGCACTGCAACCCGGGACTCCCGGAACTATGGCTACACCTTC. The complete variable domain, with remaining parts taken from reference TRBV2 and TRBJ1-2, reads EPEVTQTPSHQVTQMGQEVILRCVPISNHLYFYWYRQILGQKVEFLVSFYNNEISEKSEIFDDQFSVERPDGSNFTLKIRSTKLEDSAMYFCASTATRDSRNYGYTFGSGTRLTVV.

This sequence joins TRBV5-3 and TRBJ1-6; D possibly corresponds to TRBD1 (5 bases). TRBV5-3 falls under the ORF class, with uncertain function. CDR3 length: 19 residues. V was shortened by 4 bases and J by 0 bases, with 20 bases between the two germline ends. This chain's CDR3 is CARSPRQKVMGSYNSPLHF. DNA of the CDR3: TGTGCCAGAAGCCCAAGACAGAAGGTCATGGGCTCCTATAATTCACCCCTCCACTTT.

The V gene is TRBV5-1, the J gene TRBJ1-1; 10 bases line up with TRBD1. V lost 4 bases, J lost 10 bases, and 7 bases stayed unmatched. CDR1 and CDR2 from the germline V gene are SGHRS and YFSETQ. The CDR3 runs to 13 residues. The CDR3 reads CASSGGQGTPAFF. CDR3 DNA: TGCGCCAGCAGCGGGGGACAGGGGACGCCAGCTTTCTTT.

This clone was seen a few times. The J gene is TRBJ1-3, the V gene TRBV5-8; TRBD1 agrees at 8 bases. The CDR3 covers 16 residues. The V gene's germline CDR1 is SGHTS and CDR2 YDEGEE. Trimming at V came to 4 bases and at J to 1 base, leaving 7 bases not matched to a gene. The CDR3 coding sequence is TGTGCCAGCAGCCGACAGGGGATTCTGTCTGGAAACACCATATATTTT. It is translated as CASSRQGILSGNTIYF.

The chain joins TRBV2 to TRBJ1-1; D call uncertain. V shed 9 bases and J shed 8 bases, with 10 bases lying between them. CDR1 and CDR2 (germline): SNHLY, FYNNEI. There are 10 residues in the CDR3. The CDR3 sequence: CASTKLEAFF. For the CDR3, the DNA is TGTGCCAGTACTAAACTGGAAGCTTTCTTT. The variable domain in full, completed from reference TRBV2 and TRBJ1-1, reads EPEVTQTPSHQVTQMGQEVILRCVPISNHLYFYWYRQILGQKVEFLVSFYNNEISEKSEIFDDQFSVERPDGSNFTLKIRSTKLEDSAMYFCASTKLEAFFGQGTRLTVV.

The genes are TRBV9 and TRBJ2-3; no firm D call. The germline V gene encodes CDR1 SGDLS and CDR2 YYNGEE. The CDR3 sequence is 16 residues long. Trimming shortened V by 4 bases and J by 4 bases, and 19 bases separated the two germline ends. The CDR3 DNA sequence: TGTGCCAGCAGCTCCCGATCCCCGGGTTTCTCAGATACGCAGTATTTT. Residues: CASSSRSPGFSDTQYF.

In its sample, this clone was seen a few times. The chain has TRBV5-1 and TRBJ2-7; a possible D gene is TRBD2 (6 bases). The ends were cut back, 3 bases at V and 5 bases at J, with 9 bases in the middle. CDR1 is SGHRS, CDR2 YFSETQ, per germline. The CDR3 length is 12 residues. The CDR3 bases are TGCGCCAGCAGCTCGGGGGTACACGAGCAGTACTTC. Protein product: CASSSGVHEQYF.

The chain couples TRBV27 to TRBJ2-1; TRBD2 matches at 8 bases. Trimming cost V 2 bases and J 0 bases; bases outside gene matches: 3. The CDR3 has 16 residues. Germline CDR1 MNHEY, CDR2 SMNVEV (reference sequence). The CDR3 here is CASSLDLAGSYNEQFF. Here the CDR3 DNA reads TGTGCCAGCAGTTTAGATCTAGCGGGCTCCTACAATGAGCAGTTCTTC.

The CDR3 region has the DNA TGTGCCAGCAGTTACGTCCGGGATGGCACTGAAGCTTTCTTT. This gives the protein CASSYVRDGTEAFF. The V and J genes are TRBV6-6 and TRBJ1-1; D not resolved. Germline CDR1 reads MNHNY; CDR2 reads SVGAGI (reference sequence). V lost 2 bases to trimming and J lost 4 bases, with 11 bases between them. The CDR3 spans 14 residues.

V and J are TRBV7-9 and TRBJ2-1, with TRBD2 matching 8 bases. J was trimmed by 4 bases and V by 2 bases; bases with no gene match: 7. Germline CDR1 and CDR2: SEHNR and FQNEAQ (reference sequence). The CDR3 has 16 residues. The CDR3 DNA reads TGTGCCAGCAGCTTATGGGGTAGCGGGGATTACAATGAGCAGTTCTTC. Translated, it gives CASSLWGSGDYNEQFF.

The chain has TRBV7-6 and TRBJ2-7; a possible D gene is TRBD1 (6 bases). Germline V gene lookup returns CDR1 SGHVS and CDR2 FNYEAQ. The length of the CDR3 is 15 residues. Trimming shortened V by 5 bases and J by 1 base, and 15 bases separated the two germline ends. This CDR3 is CASSRGQTISYEQYF. The CDR3 bases are TGTGCCAGCAGCCGCGGACAGACTATTTCCTACGAGCAGTACTTC.

This clone showed up just a few times. V gene TRBV5-5 combines with J gene TRBJ1-2; 9 bases match TRBD1. Germline lookup yields CDR1 SGHKS and CDR2 YYEKEE (reference sequence). After removal of 5 bases from V and 5 bases from J, the junction contained 10 bases not matched to a gene. The CDR3 runs to 15 residues. CDR3 sequence reads: CASSFAAGTGYGYTF. The CDR3 nucleotides are TGTGCCAGCAGTTTCGCAGCCGGGACAGGGTATGGCTACACCTTC.

The chain couples TRBV6-2 or TRBV6-3 to TRBJ2-7, with 12 bases fitting TRBD2. Germline V gene sequence: CDR1 MNHEY, CDR2 SVGEGT. The CDR3 totals 15 residues. Unmatched junction bases numbered 4, after V lost 2 bases and J lost 5 bases. CDR3 protein: CASSYQTSGSDEQYF. CDR3 in DNA: TGTGCCAGCAGTTACCAGACTAGCGGGAGTGACGAGCAGTACTTC.

J is TRBJ1-4 and V is TRBV19, with D uncertain. The CDR3 covers 15 residues. V was shortened by 7 bases and J by 3 bases, with 15 bases between the two germline ends. In germline, CDR1 is LNHDA, CDR2 SQIVND (reference sequence). The CDR3 coding sequence is TGTGCCAGTATGCCCCTCAACGGAGCTAATGAAAAACTGTTTTTT. This translates into CASMPLNGANEKLFF.

The chain joins TRBV4-3 to TRBJ2-1, with TRBD2 identical over 11 bases. Trimming took 4 bases from V and 3 from J; bases not matched to a gene: 8. Germline lookup yields CDR1 LGHNA and CDR2 YSLEER. This CDR3 is 17 amino acids long. CDR3: CASSRFSLAGGYNEQFF. The CDR3 coding sequence is TGCGCCAGCAGCCGGTTCTCCCTAGCGGGGGGCTACAATGAGCAGTTCTTC.